The source of this TCR beta chain is a study of blood T cell repertoires in COVID-19. Turning to the study itself: From the United States, Italy and Spain came samples of acute and convalescent COVID-19. Sources were T cells, B-cell-depleted T cells, or PBMCs; the material itself was cDNA or gDNA.

Trimming pared 4 bases from V and 3 bases from J, leaving 4 bases between. Germline CDR1 is LNHDA and CDR2 is SQIVND (reference sequence). CDR3 length equals 12 residues. Original data processing: Amplification of reference gene primers was used by the study to estimate nucleated cell counts. Data came from immunoSEQ multiplex PCR; TCRdb stores just in-frame clones and leaves some out. V, J and clone size derive from that table, while D and trimming were established from the DNA sequence. The sample holds tens of thousands of clones, 90% seen once. The TCR comes from a man aged 40-49 years with acute or convalescent COVID-19. Sequenced material: peripheral blood. The chain employs TRBV19 and TRBJ1-5; D gene unclear. CDR3 in amino acids: CASSNNNQPQHF. The DNA of the CDR3 is TGTGCCAGTAGTAATAACAATCAGCCCCAGCATTTT.